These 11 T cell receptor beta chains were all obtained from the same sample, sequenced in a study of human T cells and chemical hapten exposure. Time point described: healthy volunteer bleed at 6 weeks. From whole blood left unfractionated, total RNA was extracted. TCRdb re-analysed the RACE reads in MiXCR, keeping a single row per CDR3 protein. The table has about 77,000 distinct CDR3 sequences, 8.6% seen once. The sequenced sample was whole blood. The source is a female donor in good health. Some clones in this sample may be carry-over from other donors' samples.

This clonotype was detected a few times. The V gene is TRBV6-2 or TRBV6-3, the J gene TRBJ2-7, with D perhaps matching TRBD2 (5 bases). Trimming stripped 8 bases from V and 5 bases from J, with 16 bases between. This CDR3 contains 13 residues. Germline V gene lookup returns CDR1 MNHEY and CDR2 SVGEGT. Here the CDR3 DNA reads TGTGCCAGCCGGCTGGGCGGGTCCGACGAGCAGTACTTC. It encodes CASRLGGSDEQYF.

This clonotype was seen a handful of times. DNA for the CDR3: TGCAGTGCTAGGTTAACCAAGGTGGGGGAGCAGTACTTC. Amino acid sequence: CSARLTKVGEQYF. The chain links TRBV20-1 to TRBJ2-7; D not certain. Germline V gene sequence: CDR1 DFQATT, CDR2 SNEGSKA (reference sequence). The CDR3 has 13 residues. Trimming shortened V by 3 bases and J by 7 bases, and 16 bases separated the two germline ends.

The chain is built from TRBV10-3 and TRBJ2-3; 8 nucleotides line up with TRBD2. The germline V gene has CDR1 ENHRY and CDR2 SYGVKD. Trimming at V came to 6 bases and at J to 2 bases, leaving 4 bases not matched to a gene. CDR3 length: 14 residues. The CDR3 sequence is CAIRSGGLTDTQYF. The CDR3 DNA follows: TGTGCCATCAGAAGCGGGGGTCTCACAGATACGCAGTATTTT.

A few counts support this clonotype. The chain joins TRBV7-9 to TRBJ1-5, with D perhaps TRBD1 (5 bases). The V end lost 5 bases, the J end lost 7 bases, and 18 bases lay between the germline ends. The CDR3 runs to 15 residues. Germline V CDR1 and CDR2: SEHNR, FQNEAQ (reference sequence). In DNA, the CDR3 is TGTGCCAGCAGCCCGACGACGGGATGGGGCCAGCCCCAGCATTTT. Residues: CASSPTTGWGQPQHF.

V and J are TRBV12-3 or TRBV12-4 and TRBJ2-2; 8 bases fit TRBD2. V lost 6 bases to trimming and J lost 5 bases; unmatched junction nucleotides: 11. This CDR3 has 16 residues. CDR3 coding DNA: TGTGCCAGCAGGTCCTCCGGGACTAGTTTAACCGGGGAGCTGTTTTTT. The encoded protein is CASRSSGTSLTGELFF.

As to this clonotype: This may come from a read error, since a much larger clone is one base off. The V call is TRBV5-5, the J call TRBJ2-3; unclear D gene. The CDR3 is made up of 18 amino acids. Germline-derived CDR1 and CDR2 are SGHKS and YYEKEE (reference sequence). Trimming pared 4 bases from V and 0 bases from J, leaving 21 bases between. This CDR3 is CASSLGRNIPRSTDTQYF. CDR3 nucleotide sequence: TGTGCCAGCAGCCTCGGGCGGAATATTCCACGGAGCACAGATACGCAGTATTTT.

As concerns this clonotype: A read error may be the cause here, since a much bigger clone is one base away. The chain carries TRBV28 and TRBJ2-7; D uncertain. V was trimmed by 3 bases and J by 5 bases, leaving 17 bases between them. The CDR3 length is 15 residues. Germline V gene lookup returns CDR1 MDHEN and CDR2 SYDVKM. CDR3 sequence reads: CASSFNKGAQDEQYF. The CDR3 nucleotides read TGTGCCAGCAGTTTTAACAAGGGTGCTCAGGACGAGCAGTACTTC.

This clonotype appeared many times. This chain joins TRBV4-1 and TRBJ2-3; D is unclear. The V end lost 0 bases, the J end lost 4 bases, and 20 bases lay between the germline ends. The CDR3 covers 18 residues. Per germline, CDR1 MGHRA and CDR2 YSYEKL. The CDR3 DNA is TGCGCCAGCAGCCAAGACACCCCCCTAGTGCTAAACCCAGATACGCAGTATTTT. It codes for CASSQDTPLVLNPDTQYF.

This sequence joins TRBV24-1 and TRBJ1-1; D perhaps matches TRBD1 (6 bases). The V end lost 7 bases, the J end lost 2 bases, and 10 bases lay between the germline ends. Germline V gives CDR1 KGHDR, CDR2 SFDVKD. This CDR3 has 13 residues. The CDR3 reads CATRGQPNTEAFF. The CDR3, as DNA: TGTGCCACCAGAGGACAGCCAAACACTGAAGCTTTCTTT.

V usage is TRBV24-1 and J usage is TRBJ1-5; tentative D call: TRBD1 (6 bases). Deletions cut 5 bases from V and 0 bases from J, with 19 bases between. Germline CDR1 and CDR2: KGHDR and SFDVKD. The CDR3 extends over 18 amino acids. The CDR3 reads CATSVWGHPRHSNQPQHF. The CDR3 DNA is TGTGCCACCAGTGTCTGGGGACACCCAAGACATAGCAATCAGCCCCAGCATTTT.

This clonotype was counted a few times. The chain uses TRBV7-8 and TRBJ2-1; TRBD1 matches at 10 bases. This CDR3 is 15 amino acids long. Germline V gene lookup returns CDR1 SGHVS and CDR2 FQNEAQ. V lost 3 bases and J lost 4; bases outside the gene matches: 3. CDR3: CASSFGTGAYNEQFF. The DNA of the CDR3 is TGTGCCAGCAGCTTCGGGACAGGGGCTTACAATGAGCAGTTCTTC.